These 10 T cell receptor beta chains were all obtained from the same sample, sequenced in a study of glioma-infiltrating T cells after dendritic cell vaccination. Sample time point: after dendritic cell vaccination, including at tumor progression/relapse. The repertoire was sequenced with immunoSEQ multiplex PCR; TCRdb's copy has only in-frame clones and lacks some. The sample includes 99,000 or so clones, around 80% of them seen just once. The specimen comprised blood, sampled after dendritic cell vaccination. All receptors come from a human donor with glioblastoma.

V gene TRBV18 combines with J gene TRBJ1-1; 8 nucleotides line up with TRBD1. In germline, CDR1 is KGHSH, CDR2 LQKENI. The CDR3 is 14 residues long. The trim removed 4 bases at V and 3 bases at J, leaving 4 bases unmatched. CDR3 DNA: TGTGCCAGCTCACTCGGACAGGGCCACACTGAAGCTTTCTTT. Translated, it gives CASSLGQGHTEAFF.

A single count supports this clone. This chain uses TRBV7-9 with TRBJ2-7; 9 bases are a match to TRBD1. The CDR3 loop spans 17 amino acids. The ends lost 1 base at V and 4 bases at J; junction bases unmatched: 11. CDR1 and CDR2 (germline): SEHNR, FQNEAQ (reference sequence). The CDR3 DNA sequence: TGTGCCAGCAGCTTAGTCCTAAGCTGGGACAGGGCGTACGAGCAGTACTTC. Its protein product is CASSLVLSWDRAYEQYF. Combining the CDR3 with reference TRBV7-9 and TRBJ2-7 gives the whole variable domain DTGVSQNPRHKITKRGQNVTFRCDPISEHNRLYWYRQTLGQGPEFLTYFQNEAQLEKSRLLSDRFSAERPKGSFSTLEIQRTEQGDSAMYLCASSLVLSWDRAYEQYFGPGTRLTVT.

This clone was recorded once. This rearrangement joins TRBV7-9 to TRBJ2-7; D is undetermined. CDR3 length equals 13 residues. Trimming left V 0 bases short and J 3 bases short, with 6 bases between. Looked up from germline, CDR1 is SEHNR and CDR2 is FQNEAQ (reference sequence). The CDR3 protein is CASSLAPNYEQYF. DNA for the CDR3: TGTGCCAGCAGCTTAGCTCCCAACTACGAGCAGTACTTC.

This chain links TRBV2 with TRBJ2-7, with 11 bases identical to TRBD2. V shed 6 bases, J shed 6 bases, and the junction held 10 bases outside the gene matches. This CDR3 has 15 amino acids. Germline V gene data show CDR1 as SNHLY and CDR2 as FYNNEI. CDR3 residues: CASSQGALAGGEQYF. Here the CDR3 DNA reads TGTGCCAGCAGCCAGGGGGCCCTAGCGGGGGGCGAGCAGTACTTC.

V gene TRBV9 combines with J gene TRBJ2-1, with D perhaps matching TRBD1 (6 bases). The CDR3 is 14 amino acids. Trimming took 3 bases from V and 1 from J, leaving 8 bases between them. Looked up from germline, CDR1 is SGDLS and CDR2 is YYNGEE. The CDR3 spells CASSAGTSYNEQFF. The DNA for the CDR3 is TGTGCCAGCAGCGCCGGGACATCCTACAATGAGCAGTTCTTC.

The chain combines TRBV19 with TRBJ1-1; D gene unclear. The germline V and J ends were trimmed by 3 bases and 6 bases, with 14 bases remaining between them. The CDR3 covers 14 residues. Germline-derived CDR1 and CDR2 are LNHDA and SQIVND (reference sequence). The CDR3 region has the DNA TGTGCCAGTAGTATCAGGTTAGATTTCCCTGAAGCTTTCTTT. This sequence encodes CASSIRLDFPEAFF.

The chain employs TRBV6-1 and TRBJ2-1, with 7 bases that match TRBD1. V shed 6 bases and J 4 bases; nucleotides not matched to a gene: 6. CDR1 is MNHNS and CDR2 is SASEGT in the germline V gene. The CDR3 runs to 14 residues. The CDR3 DNA is TGTGCCAGCAGGTTACAGGGGTGGTACAATGAGCAGTTCTTC. It encodes CASRLQGWYNEQFF.

The V call is TRBV7-3, the J call TRBJ2-2; 7 bases match TRBD2. The germline gives CDR1 SGHTA, CDR2 FQGTGA. Trimming removed 5 bases from V and 0 bases from J; junction bases left unmatched: 6. CDR3 length: 16 residues. The CDR3 sequence: CASSQRGGANTGELFF. CDR3 DNA sequence: TGTGCCAGCAGCCAGCGGGGCGGAGCGAACACCGGGGAGCTGTTTTTT. The variable domain in full, with the rest retrieved from reference TRBV7-3 and TRBJ2-2, is GAGVSQTPSNKVTEKGKYVELRCDPISGHTALYWYRQSLGQGPEFLIYFQGTGAADDSGLPNDRFFAVRPEGSVSTLKIQRTERGDSAVYLCASSQRGGANTGELFFGEGSRLTVL.

CDR3 loop: CAWSPGVTSTDTQYF. The CDR3 DNA follows: TGTGCCTGGAGTCCCGGGGTCACTAGCACAGATACGCAGTATTTT. The chain carries TRBV30 and TRBJ2-3, with D tentatively TRBD2 (5 bases). This CDR3 contains 15 residues. In germline, CDR1 is GTSNPN, CDR2 SVGIG (reference sequence). The V end was cut by 2 bases, the J end by 0 bases, with 12 bases between.

This sequence joins TRBV13 and TRBJ2-2, with TRBD2 matching 9 bases. Trimming took 5 bases from V and 5 from J; bases not matched to a gene: 12. The CDR3 totals 17 residues. Germline CDR1 PRHDT, CDR2 FYEKMQ (reference sequence). The CDR3 region has the DNA TGTGCCAGCAGCAGCTTGGGTCTAGCGGGAAGAACCGGGGAGCTGTTTTTT. Its translation: CASSSLGLAGRTGELFF. Full variable domain (missing parts from reference TRBV13 and TRBJ2-2): AAGVIQSPRHLIKEKRETATLKCYPIPRHDTVYWYQQGPGQDPQFLISFYEKMQSDKGSIPDRFSAQQFSDYHSELNMSSLELGDSALYFCASSSLGLAGRTGELFFGEGSRLTVL.